One TCR beta chain is described in this entry. This entry belongs to a study of cytomegalovirus exposure and HLA in healthy donors. The CDR3 sequence is 11 residues long. Trimming pared 5 bases from V and 3 bases from J, leaving 5 bases between. Germline V gene data show CDR1 as SGHVS and CDR2 as FQNEAQ. Only in-frame clones appear in the TCRdb table, and some are missing; sequencing was by immunoSEQ multiplex PCR. The profile shows more than 250,000 clones, about 90% of them singletons. V gene TRBV7-8 combines with J gene TRBJ2-7; D is uncertain. Input material: PBMCs. The sequence derives from a woman in her thirties in good health and CMV-seropositive. Here the CDR3 DNA reads TGTGCCAGCAGCGGTCGCTACGAGCAGTACTTC. Amino acid sequence: CASSGRYEQYF. The full variable domain, rest sourced from reference TRBV7-8 and TRBJ2-7, is GAGVSQSPRYKVAKRGQDVALRCDPISGHVSLFWYQQALGQGPEFLTYFQNEAQLDKSGLPSDRFFAERPEGSVSTLKIQRTQQEDSAVYLCASSGRYEQYFGPGTRLTVT.